The T cell receptor beta chain described here comes from a study of naive and memory T cell subsets. Notes on the study in general: In CD4 and CD8 cells, diversity dropped from naive through EMRA.

Four subsets defined by CD45RA and CD27 were sorted after CD3, CD4, CD8 and live/dead staining. At least ten counts were recorded for this clonotype. Its specificity is not known. Two oligonucleotides, mixed equimolar, formed the beta constant-region primer covering TRBC1 and TRBC2. Nested alpha and beta constant-region primers with the SP2 primer drove four PCR rounds on ligated cDNA. From the UMI-ligation and nested PCR reads, TCRdb called clonotypes with MiXCR, one entry per CDR3 protein. Of about 82,000 distinct CDR3 sequences listed, over 8.5% were seen once; the top ten hold over 1%. The receptor was isolated from a human donor in good health. The sequenced sample was naive CD8+ T cells from blood.

DNA of the CDR3: TGTGCCAGCCATTTTAACTACGAGCAGTACTTC. It translates to CASHFNYEQYF. The chain is built from TRBV28 and TRBJ2-7; unclear D gene. Trimming left V 8 bases short and J 3 bases short, with 8 bases between. This CDR3 is 11 amino acids long. In germline, CDR1 is MDHEN, CDR2 SYDVKM.